Described below is a single T cell receptor (beta chain) sequence and its context. The antigen it binds to is not known. Per-base qualities were not stored, and no clone one base away is much larger. The CDR3 regions of human TCRbeta chains were analyzed by immunosequencing. In the authors' own workflow: Repertoire TCRs were checked for matches against a reference library of SARS-CoV-2-specific TCRs that had been generated using the MIRA antigen-specificity platform. Breadth meant the fraction of unique TCRs that were SARS-CoV-2-associated, whereas depth meant the fraction of total T cells that were SARS-CoV-2-associated. Each spike-specific TCR was assigned to its reactive spike region and to a CD4 or CD8 class using the MIRA data. Log10-transformed breadth and depth values were compared by one-way ANOVA with Sidak's multiple comparisons tests. Drawn from immuneACCESS, this table holds only the in-frame rearrangements with V and J called that TCRdb kept. Clones are partly lost; checked studies trace under half to an unresolved V gene and leave the rest unexplained. The DNA was the basis for D and trimming; V, J and clone size are from that table. Here the sample has 35,000 to 45,000 clones; around 80% occur a single time. The ten largest clones capture around 3.6% of the sample.

The sample's time point label is to be understood as: baseline before first vaccination. Samples from vaccinated people were obtained from the UK trials COV001 and COV002, which included a single-blind randomized controlled phase 2/3 trial of AZD1222 (ChAdOx1 nCoV-19) in healthy adults. For TCRbeta chain sequencing, PBMC samples from trial participants were taken at day 0 and at day 28 after the second dose. V is cut by 6 bases and J by 6 bases, and the space between the germline ends is 11 bases. The CDR3 goes from the cysteine to the phenylalanine over 13 residues. The DNA shown is the 39-base CDR3, in frame from base 1. CDR1 KGHSH and CDR2 LQKENI were looked up in the germline V gene. These data come from a study of T cell responses to AZD1222 COVID-19 vaccine (dated by TCRdb to 2020 to 2023). At the level of the whole study: AZD1222 recipients with second doses at about 4 weeks or about 12 weeks were pooled, because spike-specific TCR depth and breadth did not differ between schedules. A total of approximately 250 trial participants underwent TCR sequencing, of whom about 200 had received two doses of AZD1222 and 26 had received two doses of the MenACWY control vaccine. Trial participants were enrolled by age into subgroups of 18-55, 56-69 and 70-plus years, and approximately 150, 30 and 60 TCR-sequenced participants, respectively, were included in these subgroups. Paper-wide results and their limitations: After two AZD1222 doses, spike-specific TCR breadth and depth were significantly higher than at day 0 and than in MenACWY recipients. Because no samples from the day 14 peak response were available, repertoires could be characterized only after the peak T cell response. Vaccine-associated CD4 TCRs spanned the whole spike protein, with dominant responses in regions 160-218 and 743-854. The 56-69-year group was small, and its depth increase did not reach significance, likely because of low power. Participants were mostly white British and included more females than males, and it was suggested by the authors that clonal diversity may have been underestimated. Nearly half of unique spike-specific TCRs reportedly recognized epitopes outside regions mutated in the B.1.351 and B.1.1.7 variants. Conclusions about previously exposed vaccinees were limited because only six or seven AZD1222 recipients were SARS-CoV-2 seropositive at baseline.

The sequence derives from an adult in good health. The chain is assembled from TRBV18 and TRBJ2-2; a tentative D call is TRBD2 (5 bases match). Specimen: peripheral blood, collected on day 0 of AZD1222 vaccination. The DNA is TGTGCCAGCTCCCCCGAGGGCTCCGGGGAGCTGTTTTTT. Its protein reads: CASSPEGSGELFF.